Sequencing of this T cell receptor beta chain was carried out in a study of shared clonotypes between healthy human individuals. Regarding the study as a whole: Sequencing depth was expected to influence donor clonotype sharing. A generally larger estimated richness was seen in naive subsets than in memory subsets.

As to this clone: The antigen is not known.

The repertoire was sequenced with immunoSEQ multiplex PCR; TCRdb's copy has only in-frame clones and lacks some. The sample shows millions of clones, under 95% of them seen only once. Germline V gives CDR1 PRHDT, CDR2 FYEKMQ (reference sequence). Trimming left V 2 bases short and J 5 bases short, with 10 bases between. This CDR3 is built from 13 residues. CD45RO-negative, CCR7-positively selected cells formed the naive CD8 fraction, excluding terminally differentiated effector memory CD45RA+ cells. Donors were Caucasian adults residing in Nashville, Tennessee, USA. Specimen: naive CD8+ T cells from PBMCs. The sequence derives from a man between 18 and 29 years old in good health. Some clones in this sample may be carry-over from other donors' samples. J is TRBJ2-7 and V is TRBV13; D is possibly TRBD2 (5 bases). This CDR3 is CASSLHPADEQYF. The CDR3 coding sequence is TGTGCCAGCAGCTTACACCCAGCGGACGAGCAGTACTTC.